Listed here is a single T cell receptor (beta chain). The sample belongs to a study of Ad26.COV2.S vaccination and SARS-CoV-2 variants. V was clipped by 3 bases and J by 8 bases, with 15 bases between them. The CDR3 spans 14 residues. Germline V gene data show CDR1 as SGHDT and CDR2 as YYEEEE. Indicated treatment: approximately 18 received Ad26.COV2.S at low or high dose, single or two shots; about 5 received placebo; per-sample allocation not given. Vaccine and placebo recipients were sampled on day 63 after the first injection. Some clones are missing from TCRdb's copy, which holds only in-frame ones; the method was immunoSEQ multiplex PCR. The data hold 300,000 to 350,000 clones, with roughly 90% observed a single time.

This TCR was recovered from a person between 18 and 59 years old who received the Ad26.COV2.S COVID-19 vaccine or a placebo. This specimen consisted of peripheral blood, obtained in a trial of Ad26.COV2.S vaccine versus placebo. The rearrangement uses TRBV5-6 and TRBJ1-5; a weak D match, TRBD1 (5 bases). CDR3 nucleotides: TGTGCCAGCAGCTCGGGACCGATAACGGAGCCCCAGCATTTT. It specifies CASSSGPITEPQHF.